This T cell receptor (beta chain) comes out of a study of T cell responses to AZD1222 COVID-19 vaccine. Study-wide background: Pooled samples include second doses given at about 4 or 12 weeks.

The count of this clone is one. Its antigen is unknown. Study results and caveats: Spike-specific TCR breadth and depth went up after people got two AZD1222 doses.

Looked up from germline, CDR1 is WSHSY and CDR2 is SAAADI. The CDR3 loop spans 13 amino acids. Trimming shortened V by 4 bases and J by 8 bases, and 14 bases separated the two germline ends. Sequencing used immunoSEQ multiplex PCR; TCRdb keeps in-frame clones, though not all of them. The repertoire has 200,000 or so clones, 85% to 90% of them found once; the top ten carry 6% to 8.5%. This clonotype was obtained from an adult in good health. This specimen consisted of peripheral blood, obtained on day 0 of AZD1222 vaccination. The gene calls are TRBV10-2 and TRBJ1-1; the D is unclear. CDR3 DNA sequence: TGCGCCAGCAGTGCCGGGCCGGCAGTCGAAGCTTTCTTT. Translated, it gives CASSAGPAVEAFF.